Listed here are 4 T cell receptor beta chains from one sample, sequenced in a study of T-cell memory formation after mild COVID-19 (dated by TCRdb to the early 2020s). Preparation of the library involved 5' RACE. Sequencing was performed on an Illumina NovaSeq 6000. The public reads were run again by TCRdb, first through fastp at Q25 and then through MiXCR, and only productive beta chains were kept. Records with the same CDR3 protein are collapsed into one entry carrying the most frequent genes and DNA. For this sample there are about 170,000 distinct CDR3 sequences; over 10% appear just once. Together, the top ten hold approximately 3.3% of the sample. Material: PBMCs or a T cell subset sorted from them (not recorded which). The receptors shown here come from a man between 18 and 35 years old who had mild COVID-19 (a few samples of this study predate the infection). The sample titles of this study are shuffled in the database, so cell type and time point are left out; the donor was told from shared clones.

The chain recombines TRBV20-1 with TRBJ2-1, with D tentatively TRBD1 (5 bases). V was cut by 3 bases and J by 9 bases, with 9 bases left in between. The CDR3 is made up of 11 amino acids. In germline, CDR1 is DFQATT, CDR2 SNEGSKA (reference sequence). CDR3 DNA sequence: TGCAGTGCTAGTAGGGGTAGTGAGCAGTTCTTC. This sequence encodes CSASRGSEQFF.

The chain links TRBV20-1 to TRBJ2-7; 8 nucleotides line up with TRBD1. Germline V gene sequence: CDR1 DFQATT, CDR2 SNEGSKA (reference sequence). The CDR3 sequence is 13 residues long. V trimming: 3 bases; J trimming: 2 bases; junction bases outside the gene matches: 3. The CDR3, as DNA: TGCAGTGCTAGGGGGGACAGGACCTACGAGCAGTACGTC. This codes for CSARGDRTYEQYV.

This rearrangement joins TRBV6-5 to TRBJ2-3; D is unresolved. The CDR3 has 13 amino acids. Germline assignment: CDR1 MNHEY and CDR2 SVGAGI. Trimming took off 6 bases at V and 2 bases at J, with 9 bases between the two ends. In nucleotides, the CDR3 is TGTGCCAGCAGGGGGATCTCCACAGATACGCAGTATTTT. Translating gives CASRGISTDTQYF.

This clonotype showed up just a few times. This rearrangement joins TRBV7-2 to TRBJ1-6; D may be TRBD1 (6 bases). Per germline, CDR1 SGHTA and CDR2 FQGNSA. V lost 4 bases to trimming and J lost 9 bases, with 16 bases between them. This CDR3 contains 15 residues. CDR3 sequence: CASSSEGGEGSPLHF. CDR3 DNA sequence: TGTGCCAGCAGCTCAGAGGGGGGGGAGGGTTCACCCCTCCACTTT.